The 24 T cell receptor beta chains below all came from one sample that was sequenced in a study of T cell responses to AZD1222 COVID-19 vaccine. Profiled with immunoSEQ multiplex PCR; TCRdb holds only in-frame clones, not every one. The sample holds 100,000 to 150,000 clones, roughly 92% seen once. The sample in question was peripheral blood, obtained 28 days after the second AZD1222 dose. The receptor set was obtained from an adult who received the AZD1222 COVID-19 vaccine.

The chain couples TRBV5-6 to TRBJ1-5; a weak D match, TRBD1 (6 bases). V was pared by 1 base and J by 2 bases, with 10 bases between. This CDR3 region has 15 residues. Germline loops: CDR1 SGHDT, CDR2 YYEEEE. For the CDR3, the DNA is TGTGCCAGCAGCTTGTCTGGGGGCGGCAATCAGCCCCAGCATTTT. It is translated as CASSLSGGGNQPQHF.

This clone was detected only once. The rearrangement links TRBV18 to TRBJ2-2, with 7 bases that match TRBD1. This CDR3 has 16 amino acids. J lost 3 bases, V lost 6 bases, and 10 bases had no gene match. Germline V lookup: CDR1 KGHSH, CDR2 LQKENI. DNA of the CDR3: TGTGCCAGCTCTTACAGGGGAACAGGGGACACCGGGGAGCTGTTTTTT. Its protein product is CASSYRGTGDTGELFF.

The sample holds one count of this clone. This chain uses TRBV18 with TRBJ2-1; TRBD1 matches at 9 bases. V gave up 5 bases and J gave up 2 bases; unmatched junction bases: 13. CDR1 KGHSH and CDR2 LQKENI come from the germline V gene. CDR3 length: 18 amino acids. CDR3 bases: TGTGCCAGCTCATTCATGCAATCACAGGGGGCGCCCTACAATGAGCAGTTCTTC. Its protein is CASSFMQSQGAPYNEQFF.

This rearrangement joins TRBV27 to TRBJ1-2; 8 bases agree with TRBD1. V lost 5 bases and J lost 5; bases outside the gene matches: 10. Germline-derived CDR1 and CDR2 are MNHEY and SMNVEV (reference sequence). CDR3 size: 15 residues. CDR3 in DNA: TGTGCCAGCAGTCCTCAGGACAGGGCGGGGTATGGCTACACCTTC. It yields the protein CASSPQDRAGYGYTF.

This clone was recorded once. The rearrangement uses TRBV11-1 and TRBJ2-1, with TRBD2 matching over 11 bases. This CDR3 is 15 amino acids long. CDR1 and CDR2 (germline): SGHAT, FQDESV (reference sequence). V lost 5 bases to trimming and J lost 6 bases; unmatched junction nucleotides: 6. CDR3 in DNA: TGTGCCAGCAGCGACATGGGACTAGCGGTCAATGAGCAGTTCTTC. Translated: CASSDMGLAVNEQFF.

In nucleotides, the CDR3 is TGTGCCAGCAGCTTAGGGAGGGTGTCACAGCCCCAGCATTTT. Translation gives CASSLGRVSQPQHF. The gene calls are TRBV13 and TRBJ1-5; D is unclear. Germline V CDR1 and CDR2: PRHDT, FYEKMQ (reference sequence). V lost 0 bases and J lost 7, with 10 bases in between. This CDR3 region has 14 residues.

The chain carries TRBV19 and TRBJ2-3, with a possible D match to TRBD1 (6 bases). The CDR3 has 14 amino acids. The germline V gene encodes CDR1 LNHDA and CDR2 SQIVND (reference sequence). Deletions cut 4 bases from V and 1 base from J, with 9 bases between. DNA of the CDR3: TGTGCCAGTAGTAACTACAGGGGCACAGATACGCAGTATTTT. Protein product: CASSNYRGTDTQYF.

CDR3 protein: CASSYRQAANYGYTF. CDR3 DNA: TGTGCCAGCAGCTATCGACAGGCAGCTAACTATGGCTACACCTTC. The rearrangement joins TRBV7-2 to TRBJ1-2; D might be TRBD1 (6 bases). The CDR3 totals 15 residues. Germline loops: CDR1 SGHTA, CDR2 FQGNSA. Trimming removed 4 bases at V and 0 bases at J, with 12 bases between.

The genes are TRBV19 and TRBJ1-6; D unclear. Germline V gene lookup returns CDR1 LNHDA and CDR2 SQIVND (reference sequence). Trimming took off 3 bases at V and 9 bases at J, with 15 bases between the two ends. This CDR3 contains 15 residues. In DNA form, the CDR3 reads TGTGCCAGTAGTATCTCGGGAGGAGTTGGTTCACCCCTCCACTTT. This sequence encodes CASSISGGVGSPLHF.

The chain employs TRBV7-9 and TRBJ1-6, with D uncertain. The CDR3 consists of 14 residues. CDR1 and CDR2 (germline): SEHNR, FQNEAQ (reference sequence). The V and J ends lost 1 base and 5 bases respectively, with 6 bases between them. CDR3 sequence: CASSLDGDNSPLHF. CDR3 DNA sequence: TGTGCCAGCAGCTTAGACGGAGATAATTCACCCCTCCACTTT.

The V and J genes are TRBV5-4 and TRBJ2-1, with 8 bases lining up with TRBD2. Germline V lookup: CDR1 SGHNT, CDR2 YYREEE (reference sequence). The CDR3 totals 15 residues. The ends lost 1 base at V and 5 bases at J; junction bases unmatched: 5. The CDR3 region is CASSLQTSEHNEQFF. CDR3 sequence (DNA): TGTGCCAGCAGCTTGCAGACTAGCGAGCACAATGAGCAGTTCTTC.

DNA of the CDR3: TGCAGCGTTGAAGATGGCAGGGAAGCCATATATTTT. Protein sequence: CSVEDGREAIYF. V usage is TRBV29-1 and J usage is TRBJ1-3; perhaps TRBD1 as D (5 bases). The V gene's germline CDR1 is SQVTM and CDR2 ANQGSEA. Trimming removed 0 bases from V and 11 bases from J, with 11 bases in between. The CDR3 spans 12 residues.

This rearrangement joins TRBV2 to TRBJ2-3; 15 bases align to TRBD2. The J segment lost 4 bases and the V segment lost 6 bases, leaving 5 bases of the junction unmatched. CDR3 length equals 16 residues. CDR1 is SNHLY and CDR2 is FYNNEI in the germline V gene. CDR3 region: CASSHRTSGGADTQYF. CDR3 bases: TGTGCCAGCAGCCATCGGACTAGCGGGGGGGCAGATACGCAGTATTTT.

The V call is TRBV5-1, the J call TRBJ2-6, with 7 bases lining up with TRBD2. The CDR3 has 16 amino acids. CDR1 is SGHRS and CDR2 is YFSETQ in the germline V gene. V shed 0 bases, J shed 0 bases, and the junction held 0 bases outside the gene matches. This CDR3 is CASSLGGGSGANVLTF. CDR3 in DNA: TGCGCCAGCAGCTTGGGCGGGGGCTCTGGGGCCAACGTCCTGACTTTC.

The CDR3 loop reads CASSLAGPTPGELFF. The CDR3 nucleotides read TGTGCCAGCAGCTTAGCGGGCCCCACCCCCGGGGAGCTGTTTTTT. The chain links TRBV7-9 to TRBJ2-2; D not resolved. Germline lookup yields CDR1 SEHNR and CDR2 FQNEAQ (reference sequence). This CDR3 contains 15 residues. Deletions cut 0 bases from V and 6 bases from J, with 11 bases between.

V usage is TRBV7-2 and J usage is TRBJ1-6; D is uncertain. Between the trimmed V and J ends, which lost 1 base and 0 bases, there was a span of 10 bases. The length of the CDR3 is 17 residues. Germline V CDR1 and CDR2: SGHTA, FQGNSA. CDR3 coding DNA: TGTGCCAGCAGCTTAGAGGCCGCAAGCTCCTATAATTCACCCCTCCACTTT. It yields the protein CASSLEAASSYNSPLHF. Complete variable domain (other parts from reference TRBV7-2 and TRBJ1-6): GAGVSQSPSNKVTEKGKDVELRCDPISGHTALYWYRQSLGQGLEFLIYFQGNSAPDKSGLPSDRFSAERTGGSVSTLTIQRTQQEDSAVYLCASSLEAASSYNSPLHFGNGTRLTVT.

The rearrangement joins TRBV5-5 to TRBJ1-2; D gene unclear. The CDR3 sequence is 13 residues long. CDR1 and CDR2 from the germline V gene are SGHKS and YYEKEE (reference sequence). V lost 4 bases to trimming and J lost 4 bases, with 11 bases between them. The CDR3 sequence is CASSPTEGYGYTF. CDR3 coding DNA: TGTGCCAGCAGCCCTACAGAGGGCTATGGCTACACCTTC.

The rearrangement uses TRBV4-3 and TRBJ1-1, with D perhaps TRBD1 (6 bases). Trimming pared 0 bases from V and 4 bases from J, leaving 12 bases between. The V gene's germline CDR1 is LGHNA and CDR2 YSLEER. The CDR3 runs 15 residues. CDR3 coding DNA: TGCGCCAGCAGCCAAGAGTGGGGGGCTGGCACTGAAGCTTTCTTT. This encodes CASSQEWGAGTEAFF.

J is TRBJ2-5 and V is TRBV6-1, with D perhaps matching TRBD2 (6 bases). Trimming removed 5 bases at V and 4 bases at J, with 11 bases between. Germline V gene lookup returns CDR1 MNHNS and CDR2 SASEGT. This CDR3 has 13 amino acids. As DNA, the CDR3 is TGTGCCAGCAGTCCGGACTACCGAGAGACCCAGTACTTC. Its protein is CASSPDYRETQYF.

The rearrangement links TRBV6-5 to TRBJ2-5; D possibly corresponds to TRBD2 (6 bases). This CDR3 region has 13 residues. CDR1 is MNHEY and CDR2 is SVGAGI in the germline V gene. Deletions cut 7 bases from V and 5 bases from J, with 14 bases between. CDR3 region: CASKEPSGETQYF. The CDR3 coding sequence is TGTGCCAGCAAAGAACCCAGCGGGGAGACCCAGTACTTC.

CDR3 loop: CASTYSPRMQAFF. The CDR3 DNA follows: TGTGCCAGCACCTATAGCCCCCGGATGCAAGCTTTCTTT. V and J are TRBV12-3 or TRBV12-4 and TRBJ1-1; D gene uncertain. CDR3 size: 13 residues. V lost 7 bases and J 9 bases, leaving 18 bases between the germline ends.

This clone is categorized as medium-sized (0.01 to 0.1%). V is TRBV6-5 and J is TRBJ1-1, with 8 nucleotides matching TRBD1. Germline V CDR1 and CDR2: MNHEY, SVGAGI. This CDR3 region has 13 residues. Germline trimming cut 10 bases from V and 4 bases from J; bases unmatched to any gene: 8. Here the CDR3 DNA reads TGTGCCACACAACAGGGGGAGAGCACTGAAGCTTTCTTT. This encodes CATQQGESTEAFF.

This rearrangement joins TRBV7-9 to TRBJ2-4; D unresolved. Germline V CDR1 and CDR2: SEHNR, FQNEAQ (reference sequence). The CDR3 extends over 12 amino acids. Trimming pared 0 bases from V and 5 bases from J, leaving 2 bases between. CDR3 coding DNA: TGTGCCAGCAGCTTAGCTCAAAACATTCAGTACTTC. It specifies CASSLAQNIQYF.

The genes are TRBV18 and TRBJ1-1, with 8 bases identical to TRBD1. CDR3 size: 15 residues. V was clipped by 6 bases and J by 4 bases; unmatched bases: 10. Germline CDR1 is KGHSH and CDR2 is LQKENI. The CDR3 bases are TGTGCCAGCTCTCCCTCCGGGACAGGAGGCACTGAAGCTTTCTTT. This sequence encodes CASSPSGTGGTEAFF.